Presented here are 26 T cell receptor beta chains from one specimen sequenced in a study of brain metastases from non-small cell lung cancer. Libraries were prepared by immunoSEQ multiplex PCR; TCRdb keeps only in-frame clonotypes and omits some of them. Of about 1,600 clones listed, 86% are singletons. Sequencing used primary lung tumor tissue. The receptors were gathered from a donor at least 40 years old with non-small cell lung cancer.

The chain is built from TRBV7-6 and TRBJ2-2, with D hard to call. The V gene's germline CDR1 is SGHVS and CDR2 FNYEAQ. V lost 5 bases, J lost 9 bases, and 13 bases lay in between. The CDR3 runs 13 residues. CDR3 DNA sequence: TGTGCCAGCAGCGCCAGGACCGACTGGGAGCTGTTTTTT. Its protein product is CASSARTDWELFF. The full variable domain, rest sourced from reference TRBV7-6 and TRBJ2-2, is GAGVSQSPRYKVTKRGQDVALRCDPISGHVSLYWYRQALGQGPEFLTYFNYEAQQDKSGLPNDRFSAERPEGSISTLTIQRTEQRDSAMYRCASSARTDWELFFGEGSRLTVL.

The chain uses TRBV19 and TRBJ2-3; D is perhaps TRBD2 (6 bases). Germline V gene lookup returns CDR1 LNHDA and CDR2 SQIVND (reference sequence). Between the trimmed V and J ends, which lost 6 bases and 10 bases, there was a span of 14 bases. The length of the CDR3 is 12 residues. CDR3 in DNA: TGTGCCAGTAGCCAACGGGGGACTCCGCAGTATTTT. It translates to CASSQRGTPQYF.

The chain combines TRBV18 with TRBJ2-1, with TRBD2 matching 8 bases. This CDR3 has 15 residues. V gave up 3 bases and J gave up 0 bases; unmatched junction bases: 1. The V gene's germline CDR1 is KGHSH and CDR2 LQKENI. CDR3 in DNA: TGTGCCAGCTCACCCACTAGCGGCTCCTACAATGAGCAGTTCTTC. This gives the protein CASSPTSGSYNEQFF.

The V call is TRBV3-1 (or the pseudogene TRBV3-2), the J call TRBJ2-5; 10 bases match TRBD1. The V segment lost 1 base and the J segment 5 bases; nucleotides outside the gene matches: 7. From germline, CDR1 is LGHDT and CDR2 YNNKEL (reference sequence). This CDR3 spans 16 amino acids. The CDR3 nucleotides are TGTGCCAGCAGCCAAGGTCGGACAGGGGGTCGGGAGACCCAGTACTTC. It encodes CASSQGRTGGRETQYF.

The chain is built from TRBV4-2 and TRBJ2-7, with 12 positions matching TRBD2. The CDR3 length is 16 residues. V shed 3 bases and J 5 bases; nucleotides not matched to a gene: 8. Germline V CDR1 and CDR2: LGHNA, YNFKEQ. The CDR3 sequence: CASSQGLAGGPDEQYF. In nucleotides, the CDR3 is TGTGCCAGCAGCCAGGGTCTAGCGGGGGGGCCAGACGAGCAGTACTTC.

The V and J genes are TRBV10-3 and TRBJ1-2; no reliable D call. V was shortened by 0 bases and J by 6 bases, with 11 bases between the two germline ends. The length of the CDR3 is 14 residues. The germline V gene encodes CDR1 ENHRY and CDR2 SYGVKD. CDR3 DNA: TGTGCCATCAGTGAGTCGGCGGTCAGAGATGGCTACACCTTC. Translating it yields CAISESAVRDGYTF.

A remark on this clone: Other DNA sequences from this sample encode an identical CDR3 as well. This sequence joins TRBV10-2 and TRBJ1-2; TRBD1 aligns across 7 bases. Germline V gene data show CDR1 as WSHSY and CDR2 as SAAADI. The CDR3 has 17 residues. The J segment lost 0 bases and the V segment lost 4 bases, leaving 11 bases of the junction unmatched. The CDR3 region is CASSADPNRGANYGYTF. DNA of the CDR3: TGCGCCAGCAGTGCGGATCCAAACAGGGGAGCTAACTATGGCTACACCTTC.

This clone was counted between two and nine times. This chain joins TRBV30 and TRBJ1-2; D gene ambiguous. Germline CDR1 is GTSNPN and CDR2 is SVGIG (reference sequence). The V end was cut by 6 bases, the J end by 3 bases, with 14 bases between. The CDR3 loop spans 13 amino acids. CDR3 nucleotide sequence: TGTGCCTGCCACGGGAGGGAGGACTATGGCTACACCTTC. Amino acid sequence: CACHGREDYGYTF.

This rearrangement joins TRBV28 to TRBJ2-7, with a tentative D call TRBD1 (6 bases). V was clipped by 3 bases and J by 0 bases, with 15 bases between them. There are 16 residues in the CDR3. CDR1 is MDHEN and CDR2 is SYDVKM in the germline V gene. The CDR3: CASSFRDKISSYEQYF. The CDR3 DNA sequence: TGTGCCAGCAGTTTCCGGGACAAGATTTCCTCCTACGAGCAGTACTTC.

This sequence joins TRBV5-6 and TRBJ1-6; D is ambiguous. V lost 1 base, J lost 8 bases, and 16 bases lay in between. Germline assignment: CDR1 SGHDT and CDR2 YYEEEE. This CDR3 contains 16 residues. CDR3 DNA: TGTGCCAGCAGCTTGCCCTCCGTTAACCGGGATTCACCCCTCCACTTT. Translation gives CASSLPSVNRDSPLHF.

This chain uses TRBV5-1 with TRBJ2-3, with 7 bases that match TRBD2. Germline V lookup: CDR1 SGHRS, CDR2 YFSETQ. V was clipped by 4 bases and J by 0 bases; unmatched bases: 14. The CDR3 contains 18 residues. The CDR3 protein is CASSTGTNGGTSTDTQYF. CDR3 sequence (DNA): TGCGCCAGCAGCACCGGGACTAACGGGGGAACTAGCACAGATACGCAGTATTTT.

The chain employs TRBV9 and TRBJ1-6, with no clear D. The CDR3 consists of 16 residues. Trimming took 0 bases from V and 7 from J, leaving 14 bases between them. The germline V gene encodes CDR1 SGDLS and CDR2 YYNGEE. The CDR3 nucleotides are TGTGCCAGCAGCGTAGAAGTTGGTCATTTAAATTCACCCCTCCACTTT. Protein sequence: CASSVEVGHLNSPLHF.

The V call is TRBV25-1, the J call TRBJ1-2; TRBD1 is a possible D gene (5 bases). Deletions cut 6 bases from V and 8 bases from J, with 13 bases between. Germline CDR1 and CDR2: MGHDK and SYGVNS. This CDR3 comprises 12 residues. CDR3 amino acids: CASSEMTVGYTF. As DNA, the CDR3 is TGTGCCAGCAGCGAAATGACAGTCGGCTACACCTTC.

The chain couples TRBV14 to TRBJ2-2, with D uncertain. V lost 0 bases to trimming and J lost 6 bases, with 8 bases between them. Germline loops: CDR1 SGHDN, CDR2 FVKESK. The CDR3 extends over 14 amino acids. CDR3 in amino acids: CASSQEMIPGELFF. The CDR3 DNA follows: TGTGCCAGCAGCCAAGAGATGATACCCGGGGAGCTGTTTTTT.

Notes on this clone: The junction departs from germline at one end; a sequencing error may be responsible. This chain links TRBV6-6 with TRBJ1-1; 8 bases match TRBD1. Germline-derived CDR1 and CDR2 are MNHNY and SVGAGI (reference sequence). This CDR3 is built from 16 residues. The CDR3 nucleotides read TGTGTCAGCAGTTCTACAGGGGGGTACTATAAATATGAAGCTTTCTTT. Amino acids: CVSSSTGGYYKYEAFF.

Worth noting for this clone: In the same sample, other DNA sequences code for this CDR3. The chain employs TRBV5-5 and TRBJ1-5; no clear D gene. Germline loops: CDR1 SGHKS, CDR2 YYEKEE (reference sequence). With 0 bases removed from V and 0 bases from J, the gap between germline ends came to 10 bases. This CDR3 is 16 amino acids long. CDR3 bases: TGTGCCAGCAGCTTGGAAACAGACGATAGCAATCAGCCCCAGCATTTT. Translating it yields CASSLETDDSNQPQHF.

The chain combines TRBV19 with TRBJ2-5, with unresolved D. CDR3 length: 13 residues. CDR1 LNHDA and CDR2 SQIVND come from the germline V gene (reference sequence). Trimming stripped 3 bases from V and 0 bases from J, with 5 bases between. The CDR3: CASSISNQETQYF. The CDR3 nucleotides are TGTGCCAGTAGTATTTCAAACCAAGAGACCCAGTACTTC.

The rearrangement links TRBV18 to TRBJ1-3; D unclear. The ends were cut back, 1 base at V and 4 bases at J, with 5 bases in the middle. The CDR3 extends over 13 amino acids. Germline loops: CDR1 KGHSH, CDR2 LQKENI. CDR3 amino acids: CASSPRSGNTIYF. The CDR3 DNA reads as TGTGCCAGCTCACCACGTTCGGGAAACACCATATATTTT.

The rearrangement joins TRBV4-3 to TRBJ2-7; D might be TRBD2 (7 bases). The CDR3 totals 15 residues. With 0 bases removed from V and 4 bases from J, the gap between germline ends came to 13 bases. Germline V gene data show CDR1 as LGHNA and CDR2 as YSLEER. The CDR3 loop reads CASSQDRGGAYEQYF. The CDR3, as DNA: TGCGCCAGCAGCCAAGATCGAGGGGGGGCGTACGAGCAGTACTTC.

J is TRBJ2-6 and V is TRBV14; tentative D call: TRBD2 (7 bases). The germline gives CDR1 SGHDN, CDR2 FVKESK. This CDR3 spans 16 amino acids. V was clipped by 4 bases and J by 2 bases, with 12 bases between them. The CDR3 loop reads CASSLRGRAGANVLTF. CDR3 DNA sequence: TGTGCCAGCAGCCTTAGGGGGAGGGCTGGGGCCAACGTCCTGACTTTC.

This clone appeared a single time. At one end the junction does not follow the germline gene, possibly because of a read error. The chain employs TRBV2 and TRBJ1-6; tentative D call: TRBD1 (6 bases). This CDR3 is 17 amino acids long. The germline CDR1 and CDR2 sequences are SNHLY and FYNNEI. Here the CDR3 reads CASSDRRGSSYNSSLHF. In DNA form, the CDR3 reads TGTGCCAGCAGTGATCGAAGGGGGAGCTCCTATAATTCATCCCTCCACTTT.

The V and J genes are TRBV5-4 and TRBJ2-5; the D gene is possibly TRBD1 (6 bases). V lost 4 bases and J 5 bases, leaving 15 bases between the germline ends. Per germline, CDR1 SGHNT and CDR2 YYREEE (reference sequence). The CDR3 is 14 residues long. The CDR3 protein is CASSERQARETQYF. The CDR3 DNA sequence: TGTGCCAGCAGCGAGAGACAGGCCCGGGAGACCCAGTACTTC.

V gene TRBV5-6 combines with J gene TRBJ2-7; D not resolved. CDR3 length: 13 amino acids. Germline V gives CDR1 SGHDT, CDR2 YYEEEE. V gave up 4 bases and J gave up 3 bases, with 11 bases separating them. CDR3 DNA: TGTGCCAGCAGCCGCACGATGGACTACGAGCAGTACTTC. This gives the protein CASSRTMDYEQYF.

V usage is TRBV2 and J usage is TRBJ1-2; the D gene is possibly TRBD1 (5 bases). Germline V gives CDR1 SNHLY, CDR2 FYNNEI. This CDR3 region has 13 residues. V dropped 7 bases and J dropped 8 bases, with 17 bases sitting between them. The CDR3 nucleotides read TGTGCCAGCATTCTCCGGACATCGGGAGGCTACACCTTC. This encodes CASILRTSGGYTF.

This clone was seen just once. This CDR3 is CASSQGTGLSNEQFF. The DNA of the CDR3 is TGTGCCAGCAGCCAGGGGACAGGGCTAAGCAATGAGCAGTTCTTC. The V call is TRBV7-3, the J call TRBJ2-1, with 9 bases lining up with TRBD1. CDR3 length equals 15 residues. The V gene's germline CDR1 is SGHTA and CDR2 FQGTGA. J lost 6 bases, V lost 5 bases, and 8 bases had no gene match.

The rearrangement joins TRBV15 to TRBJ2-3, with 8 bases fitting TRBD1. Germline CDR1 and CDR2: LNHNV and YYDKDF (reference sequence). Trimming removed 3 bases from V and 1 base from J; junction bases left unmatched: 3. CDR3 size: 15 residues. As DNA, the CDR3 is TGTGCCACCAGCAGTACAGGGGGACGCACAGATACGCAGTATTTT. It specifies CATSSTGGRTDTQYF.